Reported below is one T cell receptor (beta chain). The target antigen is unknown. The sample originates from a study of early T cells in non-severe SARS-CoV-2 infection. Across the whole study: Bulk RNA taken from unsorted whole blood was sequenced, leaving chains unpaired.

Trimming removed 1 base from V and 3 bases from J; junction bases left unmatched: 2. This CDR3 contains 15 residues. From germline, CDR1 is LGHNA and CDR2 YNFKEQ. Study observations and caveats: The study's VDJdb matching favored anti-spike CD8 responses and missed private and CD4 specificities.

Individual cDNA molecules each received unique molecular identifiers attached to them. TCRdb fed the 5' RACE reads into MiXCR, producing one record per CDR3 protein. Among some 30,000 distinct CDR3 sequences, approximately 4.2% were seen once, and the ten largest hold about 12%. Sample: whole blood. The origin of this receptor is an adult who was a healthcare worker with PCR-confirmed SARS-CoV-2 infection or an uninfected control (not recorded which). The chain combines TRBV4-2 with TRBJ2-5; 10 bases are a match to TRBD1. The DNA of the CDR3 is TGTGCCAGCAGCCAAGTGGGGACAGGGGAAGAGACCCAGTACTTC. Protein: CASSQVGTGEETQYF.